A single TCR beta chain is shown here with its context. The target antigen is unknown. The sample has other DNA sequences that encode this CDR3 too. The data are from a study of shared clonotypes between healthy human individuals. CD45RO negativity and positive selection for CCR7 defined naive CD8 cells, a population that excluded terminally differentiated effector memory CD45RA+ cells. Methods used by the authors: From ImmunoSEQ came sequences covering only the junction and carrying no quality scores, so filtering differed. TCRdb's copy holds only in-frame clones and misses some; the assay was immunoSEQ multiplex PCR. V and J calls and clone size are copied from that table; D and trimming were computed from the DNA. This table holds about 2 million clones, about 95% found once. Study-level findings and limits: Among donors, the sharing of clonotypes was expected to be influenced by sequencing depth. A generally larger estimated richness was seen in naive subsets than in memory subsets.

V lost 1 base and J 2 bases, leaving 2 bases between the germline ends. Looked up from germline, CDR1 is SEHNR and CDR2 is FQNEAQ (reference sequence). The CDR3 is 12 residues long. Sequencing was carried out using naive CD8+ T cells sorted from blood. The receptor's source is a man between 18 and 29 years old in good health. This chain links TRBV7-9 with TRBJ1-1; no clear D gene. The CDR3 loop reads CASSLDNTEAFF. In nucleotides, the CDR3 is TGTGCCAGCAGCTTAGACAACACTGAAGCTTTCTTT. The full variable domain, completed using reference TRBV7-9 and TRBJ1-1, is DTGVSQNPRHKITKRGQNVTFRCDPISEHNRLYWYRQTLGQGPEFLTYFQNEAQLEKSRLLSDRFSAERPKGSFSTLEIQRTEQGDSAMYLCASSLDNTEAFFGQGTRLTVV.